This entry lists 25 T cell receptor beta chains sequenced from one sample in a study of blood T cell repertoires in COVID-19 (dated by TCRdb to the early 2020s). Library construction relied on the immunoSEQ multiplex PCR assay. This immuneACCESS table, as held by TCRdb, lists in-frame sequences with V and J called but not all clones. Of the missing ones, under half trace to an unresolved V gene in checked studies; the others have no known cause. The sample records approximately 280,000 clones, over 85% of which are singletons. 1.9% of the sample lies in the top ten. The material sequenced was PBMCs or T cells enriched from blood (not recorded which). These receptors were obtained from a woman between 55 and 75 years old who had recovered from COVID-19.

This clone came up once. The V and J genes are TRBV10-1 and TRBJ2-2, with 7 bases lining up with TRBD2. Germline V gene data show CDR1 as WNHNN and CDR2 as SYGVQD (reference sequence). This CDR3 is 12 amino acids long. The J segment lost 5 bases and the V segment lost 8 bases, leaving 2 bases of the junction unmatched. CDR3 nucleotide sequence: TGCGCCAGCTCCGGGGGGACCGGGGAGCTGTTTTTT. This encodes CASSGGTGELFF.

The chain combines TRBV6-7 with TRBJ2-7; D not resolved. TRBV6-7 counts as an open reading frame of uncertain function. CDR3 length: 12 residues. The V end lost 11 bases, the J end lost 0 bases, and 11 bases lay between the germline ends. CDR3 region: CAPDPGSYEQYF. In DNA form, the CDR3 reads TGTGCCCCAGATCCGGGCTCCTACGAGCAGTACTTC.

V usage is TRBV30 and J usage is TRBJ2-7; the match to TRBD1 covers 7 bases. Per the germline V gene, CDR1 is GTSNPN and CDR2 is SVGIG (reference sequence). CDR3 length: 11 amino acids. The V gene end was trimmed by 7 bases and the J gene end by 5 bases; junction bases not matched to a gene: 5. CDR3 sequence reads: CAFGTAHEQYF. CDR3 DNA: TGTGCCTTCGGGACAGCTCACGAGCAGTACTTC.

CDR3 sequence reads: CASQGRVSHGYTF. The CDR3 region has the DNA TGTGCCAGCCAGGGCAGGGTCTCCCATGGCTACACCTTC. The chain links TRBV27 to TRBJ1-2; weak D call: TRBD1 (5 bases). CDR1 MNHEY and CDR2 SMNVEV come from the germline V gene (reference sequence). CDR3 length: 13 amino acids. The V gene lost 8 bases and the J gene lost 6 bases, with 16 bases spanning the gap.

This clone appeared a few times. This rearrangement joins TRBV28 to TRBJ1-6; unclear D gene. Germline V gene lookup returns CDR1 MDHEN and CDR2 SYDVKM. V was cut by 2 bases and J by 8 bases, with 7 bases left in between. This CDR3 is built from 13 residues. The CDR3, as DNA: TGTGCCAGCAGTTTAATAGCAGATTCACCCCTCCACTTT. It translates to CASSLIADSPLHF.

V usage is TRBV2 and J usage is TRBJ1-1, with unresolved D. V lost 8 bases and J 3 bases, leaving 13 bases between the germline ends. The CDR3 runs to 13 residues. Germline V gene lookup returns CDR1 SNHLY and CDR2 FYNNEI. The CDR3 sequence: CASAKYRDTEAFF. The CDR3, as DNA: TGTGCCAGCGCCAAGTATCGGGACACTGAAGCTTTCTTT.

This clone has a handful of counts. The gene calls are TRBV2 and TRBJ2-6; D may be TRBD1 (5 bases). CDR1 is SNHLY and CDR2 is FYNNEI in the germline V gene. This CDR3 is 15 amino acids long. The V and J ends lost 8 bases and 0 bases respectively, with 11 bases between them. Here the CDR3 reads CASGADPSGANVLTF. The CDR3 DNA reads TGTGCCAGCGGGGCAGATCCCTCTGGGGCCAACGTCCTGACTTTC.

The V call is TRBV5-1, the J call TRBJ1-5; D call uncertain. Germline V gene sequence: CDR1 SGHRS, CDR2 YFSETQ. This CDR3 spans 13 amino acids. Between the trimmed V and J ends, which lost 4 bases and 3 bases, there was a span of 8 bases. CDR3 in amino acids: CASSPGDNQPQHF. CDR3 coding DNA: TGCGCCAGCAGCCCGGGAGACAATCAGCCCCAGCATTTT.

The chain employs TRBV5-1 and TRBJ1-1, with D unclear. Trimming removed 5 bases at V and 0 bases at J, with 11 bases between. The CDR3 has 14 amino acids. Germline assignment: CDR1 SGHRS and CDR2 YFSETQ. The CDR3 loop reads CASRGGWVNTEAFF. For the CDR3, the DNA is TGCGCCAGCAGGGGAGGGTGGGTGAACACTGAAGCTTTCTTT.

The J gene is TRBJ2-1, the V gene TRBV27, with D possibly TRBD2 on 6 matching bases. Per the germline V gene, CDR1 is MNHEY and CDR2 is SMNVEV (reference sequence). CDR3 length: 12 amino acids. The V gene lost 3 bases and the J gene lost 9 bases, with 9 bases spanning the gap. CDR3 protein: CASSFVGGEQFF. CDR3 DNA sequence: TGTGCCAGCAGTTTTGTGGGAGGTGAGCAGTTCTTC.

The CDR3 is CASSFQYAGVSEAFF. CDR3 coding DNA: TGCGCCAGCAGCTTCCAATATGCGGGGGTCTCTGAAGCTTTCTTT. This rearrangement joins TRBV5-1 to TRBJ1-1; tentative D call: TRBD1 (5 bases). V lost 2 bases, J lost 6 bases, and 17 bases lay in between. The CDR3 covers 15 residues. The V gene's germline CDR1 is SGHRS and CDR2 YFSETQ.

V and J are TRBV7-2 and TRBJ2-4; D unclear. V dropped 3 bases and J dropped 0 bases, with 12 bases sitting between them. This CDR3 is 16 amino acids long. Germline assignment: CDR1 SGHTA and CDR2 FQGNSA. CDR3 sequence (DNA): TGTGCCAGCAGCTTTACTGGAACAGAAGCCAAAAACATTCAGTACTTC. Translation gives CASSFTGTEAKNIQYF.

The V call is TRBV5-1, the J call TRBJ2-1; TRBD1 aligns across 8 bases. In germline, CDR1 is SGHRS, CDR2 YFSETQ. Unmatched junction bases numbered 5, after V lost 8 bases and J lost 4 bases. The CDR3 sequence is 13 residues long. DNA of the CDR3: TGCGCCAGTTCAGGGGGCGTATACAATGAGCAGTTCTTC. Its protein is CASSGGVYNEQFF.

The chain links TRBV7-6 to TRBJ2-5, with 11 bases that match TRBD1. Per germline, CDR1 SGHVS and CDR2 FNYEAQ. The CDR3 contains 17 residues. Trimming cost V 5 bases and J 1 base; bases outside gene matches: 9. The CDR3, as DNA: TGTGCCAGCAGCCGGACAGGGGGCGATGGGTCCCAAGAGACCCAGTACTTC. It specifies CASSRTGGDGSQETQYF.

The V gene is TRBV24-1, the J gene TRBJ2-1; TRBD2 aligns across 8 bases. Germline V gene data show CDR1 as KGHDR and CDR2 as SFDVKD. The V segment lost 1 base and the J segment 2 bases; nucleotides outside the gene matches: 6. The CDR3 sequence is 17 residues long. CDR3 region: CATSDFGREGPYNEQFF. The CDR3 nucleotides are TGTGCCACCAGTGATTTTGGACGGGAGGGCCCCTACAATGAGCAGTTCTTC.

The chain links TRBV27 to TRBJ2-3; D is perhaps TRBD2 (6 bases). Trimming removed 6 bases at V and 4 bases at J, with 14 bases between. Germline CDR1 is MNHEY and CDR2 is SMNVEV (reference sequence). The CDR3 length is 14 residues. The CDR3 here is CASRTQGGADTQYF. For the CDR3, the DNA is TGTGCCAGCAGGACCCAGGGAGGCGCAGATACGCAGTATTTT.

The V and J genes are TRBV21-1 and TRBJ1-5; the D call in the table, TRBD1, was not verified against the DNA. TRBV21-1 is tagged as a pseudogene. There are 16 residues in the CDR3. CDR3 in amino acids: CASSPQTGMKNQPQHF. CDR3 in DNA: TGTGCCAGCAGCCCCCAGACAGGGATGAAGAATCAGCCCCAGCATTTT.

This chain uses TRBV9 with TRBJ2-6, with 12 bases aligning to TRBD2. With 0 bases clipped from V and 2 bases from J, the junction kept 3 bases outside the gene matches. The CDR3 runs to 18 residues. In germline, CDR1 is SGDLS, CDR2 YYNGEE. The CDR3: CASSVARLAGAGANVLTF. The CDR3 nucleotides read TGTGCCAGCAGCGTAGCTCGACTAGCGGGGGCTGGGGCCAACGTCCTGACTTTC.

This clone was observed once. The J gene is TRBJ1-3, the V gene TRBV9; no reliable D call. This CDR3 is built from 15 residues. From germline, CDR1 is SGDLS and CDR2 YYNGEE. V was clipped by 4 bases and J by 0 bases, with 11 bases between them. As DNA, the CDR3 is TGTGCCAGCAGCCCCTCCCCAGGCTCTGGAAACACCATATATTTT. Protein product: CASSPSPGSGNTIYF.

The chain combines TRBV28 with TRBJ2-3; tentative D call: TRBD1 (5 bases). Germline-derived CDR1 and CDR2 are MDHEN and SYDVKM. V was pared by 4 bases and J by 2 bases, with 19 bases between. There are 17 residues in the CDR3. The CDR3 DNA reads TGTGCCAGCAGTTACCAATCGACAGCCAGCTACACAGATACGCAGTATTTT. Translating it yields CASSYQSTASYTDTQYF. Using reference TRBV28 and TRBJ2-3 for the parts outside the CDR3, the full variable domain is DVKVTQSSRYLVKRTGEKVFLECVQDMDHENMFWYRQDPGLGLRLIYFSYDVKMKEKGDIPEGYSVSREKKERFSLILESASTNQTSMYLCASSYQSTASYTDTQYFGPGTRLTVL.

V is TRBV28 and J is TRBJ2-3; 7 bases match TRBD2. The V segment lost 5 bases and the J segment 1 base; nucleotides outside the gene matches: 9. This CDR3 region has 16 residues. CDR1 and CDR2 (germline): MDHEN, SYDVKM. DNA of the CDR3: TGTGCCAGCAGTCCGATCGGGGGGAGAGGCACAGATACGCAGTATTTT. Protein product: CASSPIGGRGTDTQYF. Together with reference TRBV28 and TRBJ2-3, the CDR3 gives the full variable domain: DVKVTQSSRYLVKRTGEKVFLECVQDMDHENMFWYRQDPGLGLRLIYFSYDVKMKEKGDIPEGYSVSREKKERFSLILESASTNQTSMYLCASSPIGGRGTDTQYFGPGTRLTVL.

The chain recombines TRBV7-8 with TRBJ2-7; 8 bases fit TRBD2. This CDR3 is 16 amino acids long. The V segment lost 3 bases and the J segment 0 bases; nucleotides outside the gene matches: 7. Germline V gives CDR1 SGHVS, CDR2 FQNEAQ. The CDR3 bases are TGTGCCAGCAGCTTCGGAGCGGGAGTAGCCTCCTACGAGCAGTACTTC. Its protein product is CASSFGAGVASYEQYF.

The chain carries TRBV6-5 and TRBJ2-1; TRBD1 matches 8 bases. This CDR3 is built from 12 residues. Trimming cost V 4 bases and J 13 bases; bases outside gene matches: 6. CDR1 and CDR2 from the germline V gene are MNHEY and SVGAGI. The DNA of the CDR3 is TGTGCCAGCAGTTTACCGCAGGGGGCACAGTTCTTC. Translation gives CASSLPQGAQFF.

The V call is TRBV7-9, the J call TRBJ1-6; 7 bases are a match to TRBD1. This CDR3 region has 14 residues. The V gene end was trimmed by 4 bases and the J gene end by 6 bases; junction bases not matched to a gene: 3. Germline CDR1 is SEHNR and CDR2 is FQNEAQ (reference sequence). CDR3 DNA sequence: TGTGCCAGCAGCTCGACAGGGTTTAATTCACCCCTCCACTTT. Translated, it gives CASSSTGFNSPLHF.

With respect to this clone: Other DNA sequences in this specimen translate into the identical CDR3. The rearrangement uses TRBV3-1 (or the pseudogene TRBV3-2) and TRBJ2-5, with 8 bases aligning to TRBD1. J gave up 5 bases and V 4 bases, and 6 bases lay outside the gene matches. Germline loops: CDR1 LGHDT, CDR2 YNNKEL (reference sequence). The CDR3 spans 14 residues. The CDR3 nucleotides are TGTGCCAGCAGCCCGACAGGGGCAGGGGAGACCCAGTACTTC. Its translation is CASSPTGAGETQYF.